The 8 T cell receptor beta chains reported below all come from one sample, sequenced in a study of cytomegalovirus exposure and HLA in healthy donors. Primers for the PCR totalled 60 Vbeta and 13 Jbeta. The table came from immunoSEQ multiplex PCR; TCRdb's copy has only in-frame clones and leaves some out. The table includes roughly 160,000 clones, about three quarters detected once. The source material was PBMCs. The receptors originated from a female donor in good health and CMV-seronegative.

This clone was recorded only once. Other DNA sequences within the sample encode an identical CDR3. The chain combines TRBV28 with TRBJ1-2; D is possibly TRBD1 (5 bases). The germline V and J ends were trimmed by 5 bases and 4 bases, with 8 bases remaining between them. The CDR3 sequence is 12 residues long. The germline CDR1 and CDR2 sequences are MDHEN and SYDVKM. CDR3 residues: CASSGQVYGYTF. The DNA for the CDR3 is TGTGCCAGCAGTGGACAAGTCTATGGCTACACCTTC.

The rearrangement uses TRBV6-5 and TRBJ2-7; 11 bases are a match to TRBD2. The germline V gene encodes CDR1 MNHEY and CDR2 SVGAGI. The CDR3 loop spans 15 amino acids. Trimming at V came to 2 bases and at J to 0 bases, leaving 0 bases not matched to a gene. The CDR3 here is CASSYGTSGSYEQYF. DNA for the CDR3: TGTGCCAGCAGTTACGGGACTAGCGGCTCCTACGAGCAGTACTTC.

The chain carries TRBV15 and TRBJ2-7, with 7 bases that match TRBD2. This CDR3 has 15 amino acids. The germline V gene encodes CDR1 LNHNV and CDR2 YYDKDF (reference sequence). V shed 1 base, J shed 6 bases, and the junction held 9 bases outside the gene matches. Written as DNA, the CDR3 is TGTGCCACCAGCAGAGGGGAGGGGAATCTAGGCGAGCAGTACTTC. It encodes CATSRGEGNLGEQYF.

This clone is a singleton in its sample. The gene calls are TRBV9 and TRBJ2-7, with 11 bases matching TRBD1. The CDR3 covers 16 residues. Germline CDR1 reads SGDLS; CDR2 reads YYNGEE. Trimming took 4 bases from V and 2 from J; bases not matched to a gene: 8. As DNA, the CDR3 is TGTGCCAGCAGCCGGGGACAGGGGGTATATCCCTACGAGCAGTACTTC. Its translation is CASSRGQGVYPYEQYF.

The chain recombines TRBV7-3 with TRBJ1-2, with D possibly being TRBD1 (5 bases). The CDR3 is made up of 17 amino acids. The germline gives CDR1 SGHTA, CDR2 FQGTGA. The V end lost 1 base, the J end lost 7 bases, and 22 bases lay between the germline ends. The CDR3 sequence is CASSLKILTGALPGYTF. The CDR3 region has the DNA TGTGCCAGCAGCTTAAAGATTCTAACAGGCGCCCTCCCTGGCTACACCTTC. Full variable domain (outside the CDR3, taken from reference TRBV7-3 and TRBJ1-2): GAGVSQTPSNKVTEKGKYVELRCDPISGHTALYWYRQSLGQGPEFLIYFQGTGAADDSGLPNDRFFAVRPEGSVSTLKIQRTERGDSAVYLCASSLKILTGALPGYTFGSGTRLTVV.

The V call is TRBV5-1, the J call TRBJ2-1; 11 bases agree with TRBD2. Germline trimming cut 2 bases from V and 4 bases from J; bases unmatched to any gene: 11. The CDR3 is 18 amino acids. The germline CDR1 and CDR2 sequences are SGHRS and YFSETQ. CDR3 coding DNA: TGCGCCAGCAGCTTCACACTAGCGGGAGCTAGTGGATACAATGAGCAGTTCTTC. Protein product: CASSFTLAGASGYNEQFF.

The chain combines TRBV30 with TRBJ2-1; the D gene is possibly TRBD2 (6 bases). CDR3 size: 16 residues. Trimming removed 3 bases at V and 4 bases at J, with 19 bases between. Germline V CDR1 and CDR2: GTSNPN, SVGIG (reference sequence). The chain's CDR3 is CAWSELAGPPYNEQFF. The CDR3 nucleotides are TGTGCCTGGAGCGAACTAGCAGGCCCCCCATACAATGAGCAGTTCTTC.

The J gene is TRBJ2-6, the V gene TRBV5-1, with 10 bases identical to TRBD1. Germline loops: CDR1 SGHRS, CDR2 YFSETQ. After removal of 0 bases from V and 4 bases from J, the junction contained 13 bases not matched to a gene. This CDR3 spans 20 amino acids. CDR3 in amino acids: CASSLARQGALVSGANVLTF. As DNA, the CDR3 is TGCGCCAGCAGCTTGGCTCGACAGGGGGCTCTAGTTTCCGGGGCCAACGTCCTGACTTTC.